The entry below describes one TCR beta chain. This sample is drawn from a study of metastatic and nonmetastatic thyroid tumors. TCRdb re-called the PCR reads with MiXCR. The data hold 11,000 to 15,000 clones, with approximately 3.9% observed a single time. Patients were all untreated before their thyroid surgery. V was shortened by 2 bases and J by 3 bases, with 14 bases between the two germline ends. Germline V CDR1 and CDR2: SEHNR, FQNEAQ (reference sequence). This CDR3 has 15 residues. The receptor was derived from a female donor with papillary thyroid cancer or a benign thyroid nodule (not recorded which). Some clones in this sample may be carry-over from other donors' samples. V gene TRBV7-9 combines with J gene TRBJ2-7; weak D call: TRBD2 (6 bases). The sample taken for sequencing was tumor tissue. CDR3 residues: CASSLLEAGNYEQYF. As DNA, the CDR3 is TGTGCCAGCAGCTTATTGGAGGCGGGGAACTACGAGCAGTACTTC.